Detailed here is one TCR beta chain. Its cognate antigen is unknown. With the ViraFEST assay, the study expanded antigen-specific CD4+ T cells using viral peptide pools, then sequenced them. After less than twelve days in culture, the CD4+ T cells were isolated. Participants got two doses of BNT162b2 or mRNA-1273 vaccine. The healthy vaccine recipients, who had no prior SARS-CoV-2 infection, showed negative nucleocapsid antibodies. PBMC were cultured at some 2.1 million per well with around 10 IU/ml IL-2 and roughly 10 ug/ml peptides. This sample is drawn from a study of vaccination effects on CD4 cells after COVID-19. Broader study findings: Of the vaccine-induced clones from healthy vaccinees, merely 1 of 255 recognized common cold coronaviruses as well. Missing from the study were early post-infection timepoints, and its convalescent patients were few.

Sequencing was performed with immunoSEQ multiplex PCR; in TCRdb, only in-frame clones are kept and a portion is missing. The sample holds some 14,000 clones; approximately 70% are singletons and the top ten take 20% to 25%. This clonotype was sampled from a human donor who received a COVID-19 vaccine. The source was CD4+ T cells from PBMCs cultured with HCoV-NL63 spike peptides, collected after COVID-19 vaccination.

The CDR3 loop reads CASSVVGSGGPTDTQYF. In DNA form, the CDR3 reads TGTGCCAGCAGCGTAGTCGGTAGCGGGGGCCCCACAGATACGCAGTATTTT. V usage is TRBV9 and J usage is TRBJ2-3; 9 positions agree with TRBD2. CDR3 size: 17 residues. V lost 0 bases to trimming and J lost 2 bases; unmatched junction nucleotides: 7. Looked up from germline, CDR1 is SGDLS and CDR2 is YYNGEE.